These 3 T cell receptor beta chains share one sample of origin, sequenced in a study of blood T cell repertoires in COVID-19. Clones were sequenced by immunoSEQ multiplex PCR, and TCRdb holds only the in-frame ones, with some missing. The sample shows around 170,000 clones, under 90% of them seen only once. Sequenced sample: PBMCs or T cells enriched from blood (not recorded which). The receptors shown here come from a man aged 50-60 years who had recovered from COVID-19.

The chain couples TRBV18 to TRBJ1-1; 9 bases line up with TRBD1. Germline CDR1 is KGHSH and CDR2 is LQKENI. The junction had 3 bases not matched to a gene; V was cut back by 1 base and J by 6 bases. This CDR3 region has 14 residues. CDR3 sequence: CASSPRTGESEAFF. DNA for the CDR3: TGTGCCAGCTCACCACGGACAGGGGAGTCTGAAGCTTTCTTT.

The CDR3: CASRTHQSNEKLFF. The CDR3 nucleotides read TGTGCCAGCAGAACGCACCAGTCTAATGAAAAACTGTTTTTT. The gene calls are TRBV7-9 and TRBJ1-4; D is undetermined. The CDR3 totals 14 residues. The V end lost 6 bases, the J end lost 3 bases, and 11 bases lay between the germline ends. Germline values: CDR1 SEHNR, CDR2 FQNEAQ (reference sequence).

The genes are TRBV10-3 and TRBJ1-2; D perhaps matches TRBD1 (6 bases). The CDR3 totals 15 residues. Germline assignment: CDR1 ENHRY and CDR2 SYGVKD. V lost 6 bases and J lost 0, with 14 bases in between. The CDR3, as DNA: TGTGCCATCAGAGAGAAGGACAGAACTAACTATGGCTACACCTTC. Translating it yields CAIREKDRTNYGYTF.